A selection of T cell receptor beta chains follows, all from one sample in a study of T cell repertoires in cytomegalovirus infection. The antigens for these receptors are not known. In TCRdb, the reads were re-called with MiXCR into one record per CDR3 protein. Of hundreds of thousands of distinct CDR3 sequences listed, roughly a third are singletons. The sequenced sample was cultured PBMCs, obtained from culture after CMV antigen stimulation. The origin of the receptors is a human donor in good health (CMV status not recorded). Some clones in this sample may be carry-over from other donors' samples. CDR3s include the opening cysteine and the closing phenylalanine or tryptophan. Each record gives: CDR3 protein, D gene, CDR3 length, clone size, V gene, J gene. The D gene is left open where the match is weak. Only some rows state a clone size, as once, few, many or a class for expanded clones.

cdr3_aa: CASSGAGIIDTQYF; d_call: TRBD2; cdr3_length: 14; clone_size: few; v_call: TRBV5-4; j_call: TRBJ2-3
cdr3_aa: CASNGGRETQYF; d_call: NA; cdr3_length: 12; clone_size: NA; v_call: TRBV7-9; j_call: TRBJ2-5
cdr3_aa: CASSIESTFLNEKLFF; d_call: NA; cdr3_length: 16; clone_size: few; v_call: TRBV19; j_call: TRBJ1-4
cdr3_aa: CASRRASGSTKDTQYF; d_call: TRBD2; cdr3_length: 16; clone_size: NA; v_call: TRBV27; j_call: TRBJ2-3
cdr3_aa: CASSQHRGYYYEQYF; d_call: TRBD1; cdr3_length: 15; clone_size: few; v_call: TRBV4-1; j_call: TRBJ2-7
cdr3_aa: CASTQAGREAFF; d_call: NA; cdr3_length: 12; clone_size: few; v_call: TRBV7-8; j_call: TRBJ1-1
cdr3_aa: CASSLLGVRQPQHF; d_call: NA; cdr3_length: 14; clone_size: many; v_call: TRBV7-2; j_call: TRBJ1-5
cdr3_aa: CASSLDEGSRYGYTF; d_call: NA; cdr3_length: 15; clone_size: few; v_call: TRBV7-2; j_call: TRBJ1-2
cdr3_aa: CASSYRQPFGYGYTF; d_call: NA; cdr3_length: 15; clone_size: few; v_call: TRBV7-2; j_call: TRBJ1-2
cdr3_aa: CASSLRTSINEQFF; d_call: TRBD2; cdr3_length: 14; clone_size: NA; v_call: TRBV19; j_call: TRBJ2-1
cdr3_aa: CASGDGHYGYTF; d_call: NA; cdr3_length: 12; clone_size: NA; v_call: TRBV19; j_call: TRBJ1-2
cdr3_aa: CASSSPGTSGRTGGYF; d_call: TRBD2; cdr3_length: 16; clone_size: few; v_call: TRBV28; j_call: TRBJ2-7
cdr3_aa: CASSMRGITGELFF; d_call: NA; cdr3_length: 14; clone_size: few; v_call: TRBV6-1; j_call: TRBJ2-2
cdr3_aa: CATSDPGRSEQFF; d_call: NA; cdr3_length: 13; clone_size: NA; v_call: TRBV24-1; j_call: TRBJ2-1
cdr3_aa: CSVVGTGTYEQYF; d_call: TRBD1; cdr3_length: 13; clone_size: NA; v_call: TRBV29-1; j_call: TRBJ2-7
cdr3_aa: CSGTRGTNEKLFF; d_call: NA; cdr3_length: 13; clone_size: NA; v_call: TRBV29-1; j_call: TRBJ1-4
cdr3_aa: CSVAMIGGRLDEQFF; d_call: TRBD2; cdr3_length: 15; clone_size: NA; v_call: TRBV29-1; j_call: TRBJ2-1
cdr3_aa: CASSSRPSATGELFF; d_call: NA; cdr3_length: 15; clone_size: few; v_call: TRBV7-9; j_call: TRBJ2-2
cdr3_aa: CASSALAGAVGELFF; d_call: TRBD2; cdr3_length: 15; clone_size: NA; v_call: TRBV11-2; j_call: TRBJ2-2
cdr3_aa: CASSQLAYNEQFF; d_call: TRBD2; cdr3_length: 13; clone_size: NA; v_call: TRBV6-8; j_call: TRBJ2-1
cdr3_aa: CASSRYQGQGNQPQHF; d_call: NA; cdr3_length: 16; clone_size: NA; v_call: TRBV7-2; j_call: TRBJ1-5
cdr3_aa: CASSPSAGYYGYTF; d_call: NA; cdr3_length: 14; clone_size: few; v_call: TRBV12-3/TRBV12-4; j_call: TRBJ1-2
cdr3_aa: CASSSLRRSYNEQFF; d_call: NA; cdr3_length: 15; clone_size: few; v_call: TRBV5-4; j_call: TRBJ2-1
cdr3_aa: CASSRTGWHSPLHF; d_call: TRBD1; cdr3_length: 14; clone_size: few; v_call: TRBV27; j_call: TRBJ1-6
cdr3_aa: CSAPIGLAASGTQYF; d_call: TRBD2; cdr3_length: 15; clone_size: NA; v_call: TRBV20-1; j_call: TRBJ2-5
cdr3_aa: CATGLAGVYEQFF; d_call: TRBD2; cdr3_length: 13; clone_size: few; v_call: TRBV10-3; j_call: TRBJ2-1
cdr3_aa: CASSHGPGSGANVLTF; d_call: NA; cdr3_length: 16; clone_size: few; v_call: TRBV5-1; j_call: TRBJ2-6
cdr3_aa: CASTQRRASGRNTGELFF; d_call: TRBD2; cdr3_length: 18; clone_size: NA; v_call: TRBV7-6; j_call: TRBJ2-2
cdr3_aa: CASSLRLRLGQETQYF; d_call: NA; cdr3_length: 16; clone_size: many; v_call: TRBV7-2; j_call: TRBJ2-5
cdr3_aa: CATSRNPLGKLFF; d_call: NA; cdr3_length: 13; clone_size: NA; v_call: TRBV15; j_call: TRBJ1-4
cdr3_aa: CASALDGGGTEAFF; d_call: NA; cdr3_length: 14; clone_size: NA; v_call: TRBV12-5; j_call: TRBJ1-1
cdr3_aa: CASSYDGLARSYNEQFF; d_call: TRBD2; cdr3_length: 17; clone_size: NA; v_call: TRBV6-5; j_call: TRBJ2-1
cdr3_aa: CSARGRWWGNEKLFF; d_call: NA; cdr3_length: 15; clone_size: NA; v_call: TRBV20-1; j_call: TRBJ1-4
cdr3_aa: CASSPRPNTVELFF; d_call: NA; cdr3_length: 14; clone_size: NA; v_call: TRBV7-6; j_call: TRBJ2-2
cdr3_aa: CASSQEPHPGRNNEQFF; d_call: NA; cdr3_length: 17; clone_size: NA; v_call: TRBV3-1; j_call: TRBJ2-1
cdr3_aa: CASSFRTDAQYF; d_call: NA; cdr3_length: 12; clone_size: NA; v_call: TRBV7-2; j_call: TRBJ2-3
cdr3_aa: CASSLGGPDTQYF; d_call: NA; cdr3_length: 13; clone_size: many; v_call: TRBV7-2; j_call: TRBJ2-3